This T cell receptor beta chain comes out of a study of long-term antiretroviral therapy in people with HIV (dated by TCRdb to the early 2020s). Background for the entire study: The earliest samples were collected roughly a decade before the 2015 WHO recommendation for immediate ART, at a time when ART was usually postponed until CD4 counts fell. Whether ART initiation and durable HIV suppression were associated with changes in peripheral blood TRB repertoire composition and diversity was tested in a retrospective serial study. The cohort contributed under 200 cryopreserved PBMC samples from 30 to 35 adults with confirmed HIV infection, collected serially over a mean of roughly 6 years (range 1-12). Of the 25 to 30 participants with HIV, approximately ten were female. No cross-contamination during QIAcube processing was seen in test extractions of a monoclonal T-cell line run alongside around 30 polyclonal samples.

To be included, a participant needed at least one PBMC sample from before ART initiation plus at least two post-ART samples. All participants with HIV were treated in the United States of America. Before DNA extraction, cryopreserved samples of 1-10 million PBMC were thawed and then washed. At the time of the earliest PBMC sample for each participant with HIV, ages ranged from about 23 to 60 years. Each participant contributed PBMC samples from 1-4 timepoints before ART initiation and 2-8 timepoints after ART initiation, with a median of 7 samples. For every participant, serial HIV viral load, CD4+ T-cell count, ART history and demographic data were obtained. A Qiagen kit on a QIAcube was used to extract genomic DNA from unsorted PBMC, with samples processed in batches of 12. Points the paper makes about the study in general: Inferences about post-ART repertoire changes were limited because no data were available on ART adherence, viral resistance or therapy changes. A significant increase in TRB diversity was found to be associated with ART initiation, although TRB diversity was observed to remain significantly below that of transplant donor controls even after long-term ART. The samples span the years 2004 to 2017, and the ART regimens used at that time may not be as effective as current regimens. Narrower CDR3 length ranges were observed in HIV repertoires than in controls, and an antigen-experienced repertoire with only a slight naive shift after ART was suggested by the network structure. Because pre-ART samples had limited cell numbers, profiling was done on unsorted PBMC rather than on sorted CD4+ and CD8+ T cells. Limited PBMC availability meant only the TCR beta chain was sequenced, without alpha chain pairing. At every time point, the repertoire was dominated by expanded TRB clones first identified before ART initiation, although this dominance fluctuated and, in many PLHIV, declined after ART.

Trimming takes 5 bases off V and 6 bases off J; junction bases not matched to a gene: 5. Per the germline V gene, MGHDK is the CDR1 and SYGVNS is the CDR2. CDR3 length: 15 amino acids, cysteine to phenylalanine. Only CDR3 DNA is held: 45 bases, read in frame from base 1. Sequencing of the TRB variable region was done with the immunoSEQ hsTCRB v3.0 assay at survey level resolution. The target sequencing depth for TRB was about 40,000-50,000 T-cell genomes per sample. TRB libraries were pooled and sequenced on an Illumina MiSeq using a v3 150-cycle kit. Per the source publication's procedure: Analysis of repertoires was carried out in R inside a reproducible Nextflow workflow spanning QC, data transformation and analysis. Custom analyses were implemented in LymphoSeq2, an R package for AIRR-Seq data exploration. A handful of samples that produced fewer than 5000 total TRB sequences were removed, so fewer than 200 HIV repertoires were analyzed. Among the 190 or so HIV repertoires that were kept, 59 were collected before ART initiation and roughly 130 were collected after ART initiation. Repertoires were downsampled to 5000 TRB nucleotide sequences, with summary statistics averaged over 100 downsampling iterations. The analysis kept only TRB sequences whose CDR3 regions were at least seven amino acids long. Diversity was measured with a Shannon entropy-derived clonality score and the Gini coefficient. In the repertoire networks, any two of the top 5000 CDR3 amino acid sequences were linked whenever the two sequences differed by an edit distance of one. For TRB CDR3 amino acid sequences, GLIPH2 was used to predict antigen specificity groups and MHC restriction. To flag known CMV, EBV, HIV or tissue antigen associations, CDR3 amino acid sequences were matched against VDJdb and McPAS-TCR. Pre-ART, post-ART and control groups were compared with Wilcoxon signed-rank tests and Holm-Bonferroni correction. TCRdb mirrors the immuneACCESS table, restricted to in-frame sequences. Some clones are absent from its copies; in checked studies, under half trace to an unresolved V gene, and the reason for the others is unknown. That table gives V, J and clone size, and the DNA gave D and trimming. The sample data list some 31,000 clones, and more than 95% of these were observed just once. The leading ten clones occupy approximately 3% of the sample.

This clone was observed a single time. What this receptor recognizes is not known. Per-base quality was not reported, and no clone a single base away is much larger than it. The input for sequencing was unsorted PBMCs, taken 6.9 years after starting antiretroviral therapy. This clonotype was obtained from a man aged 25-40 years with HIV. This receptor chain uses TRBV25-1 and TRBJ1-6; a stretch of 9 junction bases matches TRBD1. The CDR3 here reads CASSSRDRVNSPLHF. The bases read TGTGCCAGCAGTTCACGGGACAGGGTTAATTCACCCCTCCACTTT.